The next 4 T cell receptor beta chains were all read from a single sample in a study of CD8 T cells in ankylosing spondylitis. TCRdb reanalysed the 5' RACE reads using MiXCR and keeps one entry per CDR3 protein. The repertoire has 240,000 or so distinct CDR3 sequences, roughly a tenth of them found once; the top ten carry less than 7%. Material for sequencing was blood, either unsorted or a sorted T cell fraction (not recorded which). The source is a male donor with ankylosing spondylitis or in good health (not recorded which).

The CDR3 loop reads CASPRQSREKTFPLFNYGYTF. In nucleotides, the CDR3 is TGTGCCAGCCCCCGTCAGAGCAGGGAGAAAACTTTCCCCCTTTTTAACTATGGCTACACCTTC. The V gene is TRBV27, the J gene TRBJ1-2; D may be TRBD1 (5 bases). Trimming left V 8 bases short and J 1 base short, with 35 bases between. The CDR3 has 21 residues. The germline gives CDR1 MNHEY, CDR2 SMNVEV (reference sequence).

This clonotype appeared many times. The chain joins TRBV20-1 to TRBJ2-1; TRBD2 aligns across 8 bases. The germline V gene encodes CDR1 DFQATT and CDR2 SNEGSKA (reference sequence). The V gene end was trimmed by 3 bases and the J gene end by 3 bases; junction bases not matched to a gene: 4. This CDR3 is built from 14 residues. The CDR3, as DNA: TGCAGTGCTAGCGACGGGAGGGACTACAATGAGCAGTTCTTC. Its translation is CSASDGRDYNEQFF.

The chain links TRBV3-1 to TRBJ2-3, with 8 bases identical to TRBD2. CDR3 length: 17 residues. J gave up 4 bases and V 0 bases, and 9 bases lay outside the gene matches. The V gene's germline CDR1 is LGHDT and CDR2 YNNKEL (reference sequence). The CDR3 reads CASSQDGSSGRPDTQYF. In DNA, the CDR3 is TGTGCCAGCAGCCAAGACGGGTCCAGCGGGAGACCAGATACGCAGTATTTT.

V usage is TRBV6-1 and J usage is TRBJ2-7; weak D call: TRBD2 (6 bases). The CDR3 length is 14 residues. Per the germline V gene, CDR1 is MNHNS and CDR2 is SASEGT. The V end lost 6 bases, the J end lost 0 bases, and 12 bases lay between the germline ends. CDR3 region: CASRRGTTSYEQYF. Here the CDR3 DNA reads TGTGCCAGCAGGCGGGGCACAACCTCCTACGAGCAGTACTTC.